The T cell receptor beta chain described here comes from a study of shared clonotypes between healthy human individuals. General observations from the study: Clonotype sharing across donors was expected to vary with sequencing depth.

A split of CD4+ cells into CD45RA+ naive and CD45RA-negative memory subsets was performed. This CDR3 has 14 residues. Germline CDR1 reads MDHEN; CDR2 reads SYDVKM. The V gene lost 4 bases and the J gene lost 0 bases, with 9 bases spanning the gap. Using immunoSEQ multiplex PCR, the repertoire was profiled, and TCRdb retains in-frame clones only, with some absent. The repertoire holds some 550,000 clones, with roughly 97% as singletons. On this clone itself: Antigen unknown.

The chain combines TRBV28 with TRBJ1-2; D ambiguous. Sample: naive CD4+ T cells sorted from blood. Subset meaning: CD45RA+ positively selected. This sequence originates from a woman aged 25 to 39 in good health. The CDR3 sequence is CASSSPGTNYGYTF. In DNA form, the CDR3 reads TGTGCCAGCAGTTCTCCGGGAACTAACTATGGCTACACCTTC.